What follows describes a single T cell receptor (beta chain). Antigen: not known. This record comes from a study of cytotoxic CD8 clonotypes in ibrutinib-treated CLL. Study-wide points: Rising at ibrutinib response, clonality subsequently fell back toward baseline at progression.

Depth targeted 1 in 200,000 to 1 in 1 million T cells, averaging 10x coverage per clonotype. Profiling relied on immunoSEQ multiplex PCR, and the TCRdb table lists in-frame clones only, not all of them. The data show roughly 130,000 clones, about 91% seen once. Germline V lookup: CDR1 MDHEN, CDR2 SYDVKM. This CDR3 has 18 residues. The J segment lost 2 bases and the V segment lost 2 bases, leaving 12 bases of the junction unmatched. The chain combines TRBV28 with TRBJ1-5; 7 nucleotides line up with TRBD1. This receptor was taken from a human donor with chronic lymphocytic leukemia. This sample comprised PBMCs, obtained after 12 months of ibrutinib treatment. CDR3 amino acids: CASSLMGWGDRGNQPQHF. The CDR3 bases are TGTGCCAGCAGTTTAATGGGTTGGGGAGACAGGGGCAATCAGCCCCAGCATTTT.